This T cell receptor beta chain was recovered during a study of blood T cell repertoires in COVID-19. In the study overall: Both acute and convalescent COVID-19 samples were obtained from the United States, Italy and Spain. PBMCs, B-cell-depleted T cells, or T cells provided the cDNA or gDNA that made up the material.

Participants had their cohort set by participant-reported clinical history. Per germline, CDR1 MDHEN and CDR2 SYDVKM. The CDR3 runs 17 residues. Between the trimmed V and J ends, which lost 3 bases and 0 bases, there was a span of 14 bases. As handled by the study authors: Amplification from reference gene primers served as the basis for estimated nucleated cell counts. Repertoires were generated with immunoSEQ multiplex PCR, while TCRdb's copy carries only in-frame clones and drops some. V and J calls and clone size follow that table, whereas D and trimming were derived from the DNA. This table has just over 300,000 clones, about 89% appearing once.

The V gene is TRBV28, the J gene TRBJ1-4; TRBD1 is a possible D gene (5 bases). This TCR was recovered from a woman aged 40 to 49 who had recovered from COVID-19. Sequenced input: PBMCs or T cells enriched from blood (not recorded which). The CDR3 region has the DNA TGTGCCAGCAGTTTCCTTTCCGGGGGGACAACTAATGAAAAACTGTTTTTT. Translated, it gives CASSFLSGGTTNEKLFF.